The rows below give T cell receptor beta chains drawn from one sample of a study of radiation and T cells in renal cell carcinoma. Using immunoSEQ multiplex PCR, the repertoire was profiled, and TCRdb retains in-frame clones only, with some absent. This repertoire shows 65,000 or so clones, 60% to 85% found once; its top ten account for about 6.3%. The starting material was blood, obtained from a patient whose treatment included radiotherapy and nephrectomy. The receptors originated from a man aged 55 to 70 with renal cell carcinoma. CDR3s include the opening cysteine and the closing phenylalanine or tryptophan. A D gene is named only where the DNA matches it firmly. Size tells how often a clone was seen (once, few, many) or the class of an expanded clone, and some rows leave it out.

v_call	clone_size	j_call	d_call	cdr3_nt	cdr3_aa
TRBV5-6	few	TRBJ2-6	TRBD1	TGTGCCAGCAGCTTGTGGGACAGACCCTCTGGGGCCAACGTCCTGACTTTC	CASSLWDRPSGANVLTF
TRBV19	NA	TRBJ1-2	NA	TGTGCCAGTAGATGGGGGACTAACTATGGCTACACCTTC	CASRWGTNYGYTF
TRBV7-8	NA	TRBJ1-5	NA	TGTGCCAGCAGCTTAGGACACAGTAATCAGCCCCAGCATTTT	CASSLGHSNQPQHF
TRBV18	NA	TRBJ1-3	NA	TGTGCCAGCTCACCAAACGCCTTAAGTGGAAACACCATATATTTT	CASSPNALSGNTIYF
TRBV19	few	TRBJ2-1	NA	TGTGCCAGTAGTTTGTTTAGTGTGGGCCTCAATGAGCAGTTCTTC	CASSLFSVGLNEQFF
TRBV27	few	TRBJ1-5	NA	TGTGCCAGCAGTTTATTTTCCGCGGCTGTCGGCAATCAGCCCCAGCATTTT	CASSLFSAAVGNQPQHF
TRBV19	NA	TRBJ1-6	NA	TGTGCCAGTAGTACGACAGCATATAATTCACCCCTCCACTTT	CASSTTAYNSPLHF
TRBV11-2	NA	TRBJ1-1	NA	TGTGCCAGCAGCTTAGCTCCGAGGGTGAGTGAAGCTTTCTTT	CASSLAPRVSEAFF
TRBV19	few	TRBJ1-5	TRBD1	TGTGCCAGCCTCGGAGGGGGCCTGAGCAATCAGCCCCAGCATTTT	CASLGGGLSNQPQHF
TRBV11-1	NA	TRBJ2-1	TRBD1	TGTGCCAGCAGCTTAGGACAGGGCAATGAGCAGTTCTTC	CASSLGQGNEQFF
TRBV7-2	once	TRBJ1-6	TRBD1	TGTGCCAGCAGCTGGGGACAGAACTATAATTCACCCCTCCACTTT	CASSWGQNYNSPLHF
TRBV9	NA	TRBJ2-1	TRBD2	TGTGCCAGCAGTAAAGCGGGAGTGCGAGGCAATGAGCAGTTCTTC	CASSKAGVRGNEQFF
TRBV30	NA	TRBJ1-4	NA	TGTGCCTGGAGTGTAGGAGAAAAACTGTTTTTT	CAWSVGEKLFF
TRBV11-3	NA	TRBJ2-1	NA	TGTGCCAGCAGCTTAGGTCCGGGCGCTGAGCAGTTCTTC	CASSLGPGAEQFF
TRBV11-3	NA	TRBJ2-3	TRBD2	TGTGCCAGCAGCTTACCGGGGGGGGCTCGAGCGGATACGCAGTATTTT	CASSLPGGARADTQYF
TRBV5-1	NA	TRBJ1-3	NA	TGCGCCAGCAGCGTTGACCCAACAGCGGGTTCCTCTGGAAACACCATATATTTT	CASSVDPTAGSSGNTIYF
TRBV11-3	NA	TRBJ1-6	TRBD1	TGTGCCAGCAGCCCGGGACAGGGCTTTAATTCACCCCTCCACTTT	CASSPGQGFNSPLHF
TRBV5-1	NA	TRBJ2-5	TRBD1	TGCGCCAGCAGCCGTTCTGCTACAGGGGGCTACGAGACCCAGTACTTC	CASSRSATGGYETQYF
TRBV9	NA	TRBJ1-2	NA	TGTGCCAGCAGCGTAGGGTTGGGGTTGGACTATGGCTACACCTTC	CASSVGLGLDYGYTF
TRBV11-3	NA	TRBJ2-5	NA	TGTGCCAGCAGCCCCAGGGGGGGGAAAGAGACCCAGTACTTC	CASSPRGGKETQYF
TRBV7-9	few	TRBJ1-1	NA	TGTGCCAGCAGCCACGGGGTAAGCCTTTCTGAAGCTTTCTTT	CASSHGVSLSEAFF
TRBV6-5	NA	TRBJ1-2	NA	TGTGCCAGCACTTCGATGGGGGCCGACTATGGCTACACCTTC	CASTSMGADYGYTF
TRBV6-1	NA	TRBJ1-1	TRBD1	TGTGCCAGCAGTGAACAGACAGGGGAGAACACTGAAGCTTTCTTT	CASSEQTGENTEAFF
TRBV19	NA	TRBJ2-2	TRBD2	TGTGCCAGTAGTATCCCCGGGAGGGACACCGGGGAGCTGTTTTTT	CASSIPGRDTGELFF
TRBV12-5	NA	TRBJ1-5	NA	TGTGCTAGTGGTTTCAGTGGGGAGACGGTGCAGCCCCAGCATTTT	CASGFSGETVQPQHF
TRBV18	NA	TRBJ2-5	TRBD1	TGTGCCAGCTCACCACCACAGGGGGGATCTCAAGAGACCCAGTACTTC	CASSPPQGGSQETQYF
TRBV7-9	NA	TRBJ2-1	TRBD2	TGTGCCAGCAGCTCCCCGGGGGGTGTATACAATGAGCAGTTCTTC	CASSSPGGVYNEQFF
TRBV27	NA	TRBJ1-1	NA	TGTGCCAGCAGTGCCTCCGTAGGGTTGAACACTGAAGCTTTCTTT	CASSASVGLNTEAFF
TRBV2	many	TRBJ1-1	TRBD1	TGTGCCAGCAAACAGGGGGTGGGGAACACTGAAGCTTTCTTT	CASKQGVGNTEAFF
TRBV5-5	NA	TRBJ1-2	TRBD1	TGTGCCAGCAGCTTGGCCTTAGGACAGGGGGATGGCTACACCTTC	CASSLALGQGDGYTF
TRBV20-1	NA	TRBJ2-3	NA	TGCAGTGCTGGAAAGACCGATACGCAGTATTTT	CSAGKTDTQYF
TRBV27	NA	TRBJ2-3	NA	TGTGCCAGCAGTTCCCAACGGGGTTCAGATACGCAGTATTTT	CASSSQRGSDTQYF
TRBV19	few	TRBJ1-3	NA	TGTGCCAGTAGTCCAGGGAACGGAAACACCATATATTTT	CASSPGNGNTIYF
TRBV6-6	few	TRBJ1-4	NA	TGTGCCAGCACCCCTACCGGACAGAATGAAAAACTGTTTTTT	CASTPTGQNEKLFF
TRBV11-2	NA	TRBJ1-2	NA	TGTGCCAGCAGCTTAGGGGCAGCTAACTATGGCTACACCTTC	CASSLGAANYGYTF
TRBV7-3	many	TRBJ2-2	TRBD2	TGTGCCAGCAGCTTATCCGGGACTAGAAACACCGGGGAGCTGTTTTTT	CASSLSGTRNTGELFF
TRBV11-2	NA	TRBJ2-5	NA	TGTGCCAGCAGCCTCCCCCAGACAGAGCAAGAGACCCAGTACTTC	CASSLPQTEQETQYF
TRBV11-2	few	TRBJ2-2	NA	TGTGCCAGCAGCCTGGGACCGCTGAACACCGGGGAGCTGTTTTTT	CASSLGPLNTGELFF
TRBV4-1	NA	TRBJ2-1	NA	TGCGCCAGCAGCCAAGATTCGGCACCACCGTTCTTC	CASSQDSAPPFF
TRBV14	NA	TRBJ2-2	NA	TGTGCCAGCAGTCATCCCATCCAACTCCCTAGCGAGAGACTCCACCGGGGAGCTGTTTTT	CASSHPIQLPSERLHRGAVF
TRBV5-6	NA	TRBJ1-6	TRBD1	TGTGCCAGCAGCTGGGACAGGATCAATTCACCCCTCCACTTT	CASSWDRINSPLHF
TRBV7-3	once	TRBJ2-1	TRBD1	TGTGCCAGCAGCTTGAGTAATGCAGGGGGATACAATGAGCAGTTCTTC	CASSLSNAGGYNEQFF
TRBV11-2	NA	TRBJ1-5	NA	TGTGCCAGCAGCCCCACCCCCACCTACAGGAGCAATCAGCCCCAGCATTTT	CASSPTPTYRSNQPQHF
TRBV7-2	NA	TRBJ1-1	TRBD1	TGTGCCAGCAGGGAGACAGGGGGCACTACTGAAGCTTTCTTT	CASRETGGTTEAFF
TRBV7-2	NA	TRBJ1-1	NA	TGTGCCAGCAGCTTATCGGGACACTCGAACACTGAAGCTTTCTTT	CASSLSGHSNTEAFF
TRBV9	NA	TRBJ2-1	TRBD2	TGTGCCAGCAGCGTAGCAGCGGGGTCCTACAATGAGCAGTTCTTC	CASSVAAGSYNEQFF
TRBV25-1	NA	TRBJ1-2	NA	TGTGCCAGCAGCGCCGGAGGGGGAGATGGCTACACCTTC	CASSAGGGDGYTF
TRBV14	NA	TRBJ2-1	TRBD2	TGTGCCAGCAGCCAAACGGGACTAGCGGGAGTAGGGGATGAGCAGTTCTTC	CASSQTGLAGVGDEQFF